The 13 T cell receptor beta chains below come from one sample, sequenced in a study of T-cell memory formation after mild COVID-19. Each CDR3 protein gets one entry after TCRdb re-called the 5' RACE reads with MiXCR. Here the sample spans more than 150,000 distinct CDR3 sequences, around 10% being singletons. The sample consisted of PBMCs or a T cell subset sorted from them (not recorded which). The receptors derive from a young man who had mild COVID-19 (a few samples of this study predate the infection). Cell type and time point are not known.

This clonotype has just a few counts. This chain uses TRBV20-1 with TRBJ1-1; D is unresolved. There are 11 residues in the CDR3. The germline CDR1 and CDR2 sequences are DFQATT and SNEGSKA (reference sequence). Trimming left V 6 bases short and J 2 bases short, with 7 bases between. CDR3 in DNA: TGCAGTGCGGGAGGAAACACTGAAGCTTTCTTT. It encodes CSAGGNTEAFF.

This clonotype was recorded a few times. CDR3 in DNA: TGTGCCAGCAATGCCGGGGGGTATGAGCAGTTCTTC. This gives the protein CASNAGGYEQFF. The rearrangement links TRBV6-2 or TRBV6-3 to TRBJ2-1; TRBD2 agrees at 7 bases. V was clipped by 7 bases and J by 8 bases; unmatched bases: 5. The CDR3 is made up of 12 amino acids. CDR1 is MNHEY, CDR2 SVGEGT, per germline.

V gene TRBV19 combines with J gene TRBJ1-5, with no clear D. The CDR3 loop spans 11 amino acids. Germline V gives CDR1 LNHDA, CDR2 SQIVND (reference sequence). V was shortened by 7 bases and J by 7 bases, with 8 bases between the two germline ends. The chain's CDR3 is CASTPGQPQHF. The CDR3 DNA reads TGTGCCAGTACCCCGGGGCAGCCCCAGCATTTT. Full variable domain (missing parts from reference TRBV19 and TRBJ1-5): DGGITQSPKYLFRKEGQNVTLSCEQNLNHDAMYWYRQDPGQGLRLIYYSQIVNDFQKGDIAEGYSVSREKKESFPLTVTSAQKNPTAFYLCASTPGQPQHFGDGTRLSIL.

This clonotype has only a few counts. The V and J genes are TRBV25-1 and TRBJ1-2, with D possibly being TRBD1 (5 bases). This CDR3 contains 13 residues. Germline CDR1 is MGHDK and CDR2 is SYGVNS. Trimming shortened V by 2 bases and J by 6 bases, and 10 bases separated the two germline ends. CDR3 residues: CASSEVWGDGYTF. The DNA for the CDR3 is TGTGCCAGCAGTGAAGTCTGGGGGGATGGCTACACCTTC.

This clonotype was observed a few times. The rearrangement uses TRBV7-3 and TRBJ1-6; D is uncertain. The CDR3 runs to 14 residues. Germline CDR1 reads SGHTA; CDR2 reads FQGTGA. Trimming cost V 0 bases and J 7 bases, with 7 bases left between them. This CDR3 is CASSLTQKNSPLHF. In DNA, the CDR3 is TGTGCCAGCAGCTTAACACAGAAGAATTCACCCCTCCACTTT.

The J gene is TRBJ1-4, the V gene TRBV30; D is unresolved. The CDR3 has 15 residues. V was trimmed by 0 bases and J by 10 bases, leaving 18 bases between them. The germline CDR1 and CDR2 sequences are GTSNPN and SVGIG (reference sequence). As DNA, the CDR3 is TGTGCCTGGAGTGTACTCGGGCCGTTAACGGGAAAACTGTTTTTT. Translating it yields CAWSVLGPLTGKLFF.

This clonotype was observed a few times. The rearrangement joins TRBV7-8 to TRBJ1-2; maybe TRBD1 (6 bases). V shed 5 bases and J shed 7 bases, with 14 bases lying between them. The CDR3 covers 13 residues. Germline assignment: CDR1 SGHVS and CDR2 FQNEAQ. CDR3 loop: CASSPGTNSGYTF. CDR3 DNA sequence: TGTGCCAGCAGCCCCGGGACAAATAGTGGCTACACCTTC. The complete variable domain, with remaining parts taken from reference TRBV7-8 and TRBJ1-2, reads GAGVSQSPRYKVAKRGQDVALRCDPISGHVSLFWYQQALGQGPEFLTYFQNEAQLDKSGLPSDRFFAERPEGSVSTLKIQRTQQEDSAVYLCASSPGTNSGYTFGSGTRLTVV.

Many counts were recorded for this clonotype. The chain joins TRBV29-1 to TRBJ1-5; the D is unclear. There are 12 residues in the CDR3. V lost 6 bases and J 4 bases, leaving 10 bases between the germline ends. Germline-derived CDR1 and CDR2 are SQVTM and ANQGSEA. CDR3: CSVLIGNQPQHF. The CDR3 bases are TGCAGCGTACTCATTGGAAATCAGCCCCAGCATTTT.

This clonotype has only a few counts. The rearrangement links TRBV2 to TRBJ1-1; 9 bases agree with TRBD1. Germline values: CDR1 SNHLY, CDR2 FYNNEI. Germline trimming cut 8 bases from V and 6 bases from J; bases unmatched to any gene: 10. The CDR3 is made up of 14 amino acids. The CDR3 DNA reads TGTGCCAGCCAACCGACAGGGGGGTATGCTGAAGCTTTCTTT. Residues: CASQPTGGYAEAFF.

The chain carries TRBV3-2 and TRBJ2-6; the table gives TRBD1 as D, unverified against the DNA. TRBV3-2 is a listed pseudogene. This CDR3 spans 18 amino acids. In DNA, the CDR3 is TGTGCCAGCAGCCACAGGGGGTGCAAGTCCTCTGGGGCCAACGTCCTGACTTTC. This codes for CASSHRGCKSSGANVLTF.

The V and J genes are TRBV2 and TRBJ1-1, with D hard to call. The CDR3 loop spans 11 amino acids. The germline gives CDR1 SNHLY, CDR2 FYNNEI. V was shortened by 4 bases and J by 8 bases, with 8 bases between the two germline ends. The CDR3 bases are TGTGCCAGCAGTGGGGGTATCGAAGCTTTCTTT. As protein: CASSGGIEAFF.

This chain links TRBV11-3 with TRBJ2-1; tentatively, D is TRBD2 (5 bases). In germline, CDR1 is SGHNT, CDR2 YENEEA. The CDR3 totals 12 residues. V lost 5 bases, J lost 10 bases, and 12 bases lay in between. CDR3 region: CASSPRGPEQFF. CDR3 nucleotides: TGTGCCAGCAGCCCCCGAGGGCCCGAGCAGTTCTTC.

This clonotype appeared many times. The J gene is TRBJ1-1, the V gene TRBV20-1, with a tentative D call TRBD1 (6 bases). The CDR3 has 15 amino acids. With 0 bases removed from V and 5 bases from J, the gap between germline ends came to 16 bases. CDR1 is DFQATT and CDR2 is SNEGSKA in the germline V gene (reference sequence). CDR3 sequence (DNA): TGCAGTGCTAGAGACCCGGTAGGGGGAAAGACTGAAGCTTTCTTT. Translation gives CSARDPVGGKTEAFF.